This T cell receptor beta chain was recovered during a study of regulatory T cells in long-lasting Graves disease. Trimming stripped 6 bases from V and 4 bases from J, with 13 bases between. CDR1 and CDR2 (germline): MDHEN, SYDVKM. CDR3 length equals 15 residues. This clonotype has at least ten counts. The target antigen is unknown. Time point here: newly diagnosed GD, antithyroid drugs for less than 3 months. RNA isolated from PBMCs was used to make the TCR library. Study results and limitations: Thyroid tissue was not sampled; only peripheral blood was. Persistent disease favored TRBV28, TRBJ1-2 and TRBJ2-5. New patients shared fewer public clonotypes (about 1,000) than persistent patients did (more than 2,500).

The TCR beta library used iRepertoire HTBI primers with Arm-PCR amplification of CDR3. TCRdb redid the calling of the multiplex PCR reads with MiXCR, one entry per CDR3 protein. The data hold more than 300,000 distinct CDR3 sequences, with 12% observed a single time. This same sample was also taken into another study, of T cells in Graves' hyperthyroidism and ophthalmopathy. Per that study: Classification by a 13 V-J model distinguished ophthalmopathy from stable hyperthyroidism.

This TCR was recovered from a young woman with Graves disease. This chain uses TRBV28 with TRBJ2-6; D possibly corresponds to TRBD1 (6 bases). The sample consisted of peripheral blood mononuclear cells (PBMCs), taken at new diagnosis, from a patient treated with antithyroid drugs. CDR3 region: CASRSTGSGANVLTF. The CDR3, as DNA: TGTGCCAGCAGAAGCACAGGGTCAGGGGCCAACGTCCTGACTTTC.